This T cell receptor (beta chain) is drawn from a study of beta chain features in type 1 diabetes. V was cut by 4 bases and J by 0 bases, with 10 bases left in between. This CDR3 is built from 14 residues. Germline V gene data show CDR1 as SGHTA and CDR2 as FQGNSA. Only a few counts were recorded for this clone. Its specificity is not known. Broader study findings: Moderate yet significant TCRB CDR3 shortening was seen in Type 1 diabetes patients in all four CD4+ subsets.

Reverse transcription of all isolated RNA meant that expressed TCRB transcripts were sequenced. Data came from immunoSEQ multiplex PCR; TCRdb stores just in-frame clones and leaves some out. Of around 250,000 clones in the sample, approximately 25% were seen once. The sequencing input was naive CD4+ T cells from blood. The TCR was taken from a woman between 25 and 40 years old with type 1 diabetes. The V gene is TRBV7-2, the J gene TRBJ2-7, with a possible D match to TRBD1 (6 bases). The CDR3: CASSWTVSSYEQYF. As DNA, the CDR3 is TGTGCCAGCAGCTGGACAGTCAGCTCCTACGAGCAGTACTTC.